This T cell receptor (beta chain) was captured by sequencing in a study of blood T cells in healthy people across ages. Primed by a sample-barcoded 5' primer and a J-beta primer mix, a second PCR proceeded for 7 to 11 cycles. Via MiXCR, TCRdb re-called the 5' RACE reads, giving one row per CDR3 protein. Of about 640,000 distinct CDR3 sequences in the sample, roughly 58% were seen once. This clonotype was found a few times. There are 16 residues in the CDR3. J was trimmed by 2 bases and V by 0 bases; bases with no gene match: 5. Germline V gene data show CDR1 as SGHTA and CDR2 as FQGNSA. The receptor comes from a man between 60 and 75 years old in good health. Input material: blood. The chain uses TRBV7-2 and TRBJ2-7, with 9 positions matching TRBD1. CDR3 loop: CASSLAGTGWTYEQYF. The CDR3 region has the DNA TGTGCCAGCAGCTTAGCAGGGACAGGGTGGACCTACGAGCAGTACTTC.